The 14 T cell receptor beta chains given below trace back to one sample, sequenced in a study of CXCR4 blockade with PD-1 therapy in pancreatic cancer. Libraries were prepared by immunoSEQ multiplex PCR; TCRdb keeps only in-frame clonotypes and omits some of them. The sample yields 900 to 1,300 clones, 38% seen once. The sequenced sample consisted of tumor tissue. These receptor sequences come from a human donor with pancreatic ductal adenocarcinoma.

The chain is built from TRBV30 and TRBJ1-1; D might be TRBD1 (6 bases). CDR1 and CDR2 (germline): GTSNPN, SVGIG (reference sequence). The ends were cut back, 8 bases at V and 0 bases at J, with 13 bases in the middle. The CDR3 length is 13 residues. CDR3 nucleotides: TGTGCCGGACGACACAGGGTGAACACTGAAGCTTTCTTT. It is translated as CAGRHRVNTEAFF. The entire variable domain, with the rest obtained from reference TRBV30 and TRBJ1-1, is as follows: SQTIHQWPATLVQPVGSPLSLECTVEGTSNPNLYWYRQAAGRGLQLLFYSVGIGQISSEVPQNLSASRPQDRQFILSSKKLLLSDSGFYLCAGRHRVNTEAFFGQGTRLTVV.

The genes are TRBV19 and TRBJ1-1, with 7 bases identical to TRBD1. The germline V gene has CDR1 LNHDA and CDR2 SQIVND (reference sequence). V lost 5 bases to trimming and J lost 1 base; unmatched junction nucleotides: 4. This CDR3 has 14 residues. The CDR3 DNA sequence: TGTGCCAGTAGTCTCAGGACAGGGAACACTGAAGCTTTCTTT. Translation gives CASSLRTGNTEAFF.

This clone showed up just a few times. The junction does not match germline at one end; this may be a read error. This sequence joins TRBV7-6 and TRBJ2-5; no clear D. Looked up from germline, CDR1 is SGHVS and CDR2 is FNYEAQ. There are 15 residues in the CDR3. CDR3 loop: CASSQEPAWEEIQYF. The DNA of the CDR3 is TGTGCCAGCAGCCAAGAACCAGCGTGGGAAGAGATCCAGTACTTC.

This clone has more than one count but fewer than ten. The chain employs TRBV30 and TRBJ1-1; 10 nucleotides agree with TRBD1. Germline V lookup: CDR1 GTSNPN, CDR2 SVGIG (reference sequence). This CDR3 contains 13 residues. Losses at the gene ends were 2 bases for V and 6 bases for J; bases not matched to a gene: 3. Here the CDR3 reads CAWSPGQGAEAFF. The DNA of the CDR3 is TGTGCCTGGAGTCCCGGACAGGGGGCTGAAGCTTTCTTT.

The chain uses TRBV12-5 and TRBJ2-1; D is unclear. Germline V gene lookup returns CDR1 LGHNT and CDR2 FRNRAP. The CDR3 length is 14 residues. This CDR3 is CASTGSLYYNEQFF. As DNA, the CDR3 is TGTGCCAGTACCGGGTCCTTATACTACAATGAGCAGTTCTTC.

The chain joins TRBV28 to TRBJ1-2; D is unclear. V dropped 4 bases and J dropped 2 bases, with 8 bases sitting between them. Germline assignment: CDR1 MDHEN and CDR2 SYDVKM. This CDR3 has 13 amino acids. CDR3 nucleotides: TGTGCCAGCAGTTCCCTCCCCAACTATGGCTACACCTTC. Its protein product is CASSSLPNYGYTF.

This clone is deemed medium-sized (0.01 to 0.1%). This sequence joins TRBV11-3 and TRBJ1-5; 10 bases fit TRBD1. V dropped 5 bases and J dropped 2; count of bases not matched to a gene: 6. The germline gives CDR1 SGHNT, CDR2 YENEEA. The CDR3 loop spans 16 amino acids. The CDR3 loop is CASSPEGTGGNQPQHF. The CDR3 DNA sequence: TGTGCCAGCAGCCCAGAGGGGACAGGGGGCAATCAGCCCCAGCATTTT.

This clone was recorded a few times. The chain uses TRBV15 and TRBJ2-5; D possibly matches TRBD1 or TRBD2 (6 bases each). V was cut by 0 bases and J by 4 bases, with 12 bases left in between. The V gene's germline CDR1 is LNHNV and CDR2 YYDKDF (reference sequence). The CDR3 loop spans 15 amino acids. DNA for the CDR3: TGTGCCACCAGCAGAGATCTTTGGGGGGCAGAGACCCAGTACTTC. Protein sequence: CATSRDLWGAETQYF.

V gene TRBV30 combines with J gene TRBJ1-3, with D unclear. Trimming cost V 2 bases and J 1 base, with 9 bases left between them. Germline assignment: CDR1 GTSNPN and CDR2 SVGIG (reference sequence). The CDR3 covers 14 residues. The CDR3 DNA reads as TGTGCCTGGAGTCAGGACCTATCTGGAAACACCATATATTTT. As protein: CAWSQDLSGNTIYF.

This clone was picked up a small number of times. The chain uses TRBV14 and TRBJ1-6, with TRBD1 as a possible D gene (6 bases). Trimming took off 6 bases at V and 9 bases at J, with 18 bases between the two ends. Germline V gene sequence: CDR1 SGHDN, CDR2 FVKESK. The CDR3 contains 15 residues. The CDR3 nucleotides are TGTGCCAGCAGTTTCGGACGGGGGGCAGCTTCACCCCTCCACTTT. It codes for CASSFGRGAASPLHF.

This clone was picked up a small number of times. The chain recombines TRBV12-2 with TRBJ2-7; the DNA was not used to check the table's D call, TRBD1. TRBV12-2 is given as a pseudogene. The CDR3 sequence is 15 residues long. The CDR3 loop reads CASTKGAGASYEQYF. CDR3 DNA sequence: TGTGCCAGTACTAAGGGGGCAGGGGCTTCCTACGAGCAGTACTTC.

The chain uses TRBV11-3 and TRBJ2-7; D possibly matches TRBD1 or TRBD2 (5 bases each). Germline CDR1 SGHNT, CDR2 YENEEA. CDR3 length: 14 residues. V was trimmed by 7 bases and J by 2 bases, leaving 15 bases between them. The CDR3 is CASTGAKAPYEQYF. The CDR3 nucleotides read TGTGCCAGCACCGGGGCAAAAGCTCCCTACGAGCAGTACTTC.

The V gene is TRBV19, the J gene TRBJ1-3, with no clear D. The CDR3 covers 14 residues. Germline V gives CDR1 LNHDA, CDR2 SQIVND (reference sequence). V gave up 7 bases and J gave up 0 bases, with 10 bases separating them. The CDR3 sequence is CASTRGVSGNTIYF. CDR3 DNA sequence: TGTGCCAGTACCCGCGGGGTCTCTGGAAACACCATATATTTT.

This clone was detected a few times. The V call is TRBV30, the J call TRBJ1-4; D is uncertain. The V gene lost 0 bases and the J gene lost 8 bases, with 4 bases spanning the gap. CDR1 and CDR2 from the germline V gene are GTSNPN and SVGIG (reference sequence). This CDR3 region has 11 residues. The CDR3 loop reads CAWSVGEKLFF. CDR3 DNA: TGTGCCTGGAGTGTGGGCGAAAAACTGTTTTTT.